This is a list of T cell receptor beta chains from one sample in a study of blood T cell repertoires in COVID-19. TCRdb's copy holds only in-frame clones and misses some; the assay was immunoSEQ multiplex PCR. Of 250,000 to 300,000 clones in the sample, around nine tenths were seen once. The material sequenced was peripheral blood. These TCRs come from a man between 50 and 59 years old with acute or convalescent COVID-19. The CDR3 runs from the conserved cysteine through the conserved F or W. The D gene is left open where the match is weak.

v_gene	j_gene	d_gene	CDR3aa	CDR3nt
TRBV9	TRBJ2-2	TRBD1	CASSVGGTGSLSGELFF	TGTGCCAGCAGCGTAGGGGGGACAGGGAGTTTATCCGGGGAGCTGTTTTTT
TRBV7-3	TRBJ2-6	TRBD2	CASSFLAGGPYGANVLTF	TGTGCCAGCAGCTTCCTGGCGGGGGGGCCATACGGGGCCAACGTCCTGACTTTC
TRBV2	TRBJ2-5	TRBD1	CASSADRGKTQYF	TGTGCCAGCAGCGCGGACAGGGGAAAGACCCAGTACTTC
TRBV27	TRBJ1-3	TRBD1	CASRDRDGNTIYF	TGTGCCAGCAGGGACAGGGATGGAAACACCATATATTTT
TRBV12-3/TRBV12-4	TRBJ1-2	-	CASSGGPLYGYTF	TGTGCCAGCAGCGGGGGACCGCTCTATGGCTACACCTTC
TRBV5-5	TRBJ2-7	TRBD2	CASSPGLAGGYEQYF	TGTGCCAGCAGCCCGGGACTAGCGGGAGGTTACGAGCAGTACTTC
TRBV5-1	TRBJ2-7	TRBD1	CASRPDRSGDYEQYF	TGCGCCAGCAGGCCGGACAGGTCAGGGGACTACGAGCAGTACTTC
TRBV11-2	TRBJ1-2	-	CASSPSAGAGYGYTF	TGTGCCAGCAGCCCCTCCGCGGGGGCTGGCTATGGCTACACCTTC
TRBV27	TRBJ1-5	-	CASSPDRNQPQHF	TGTGCCAGCAGTCCGGACAGAAATCAGCCCCAGCATTTT
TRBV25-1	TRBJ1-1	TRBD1	CASSETGGVNTEAFF	TGTGCCAGCAGTGAGACAGGGGGGGTGAACACTGAAGCTTTCTTT